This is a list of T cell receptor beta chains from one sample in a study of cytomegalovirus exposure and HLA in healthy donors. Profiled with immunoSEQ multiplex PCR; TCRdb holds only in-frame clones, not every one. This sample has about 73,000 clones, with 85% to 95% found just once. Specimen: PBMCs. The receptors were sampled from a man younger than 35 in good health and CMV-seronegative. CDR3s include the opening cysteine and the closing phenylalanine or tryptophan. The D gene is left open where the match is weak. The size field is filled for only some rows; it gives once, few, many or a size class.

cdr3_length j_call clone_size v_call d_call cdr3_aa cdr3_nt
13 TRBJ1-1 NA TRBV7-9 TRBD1 CASSSTQGAEAFF TGTGCCAGCAGCTCAACTCAGGGGGCTGAAGCTTTCTTT
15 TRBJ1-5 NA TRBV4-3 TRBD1 CASSRLTGSNQPQHF TGCGCCAGCAGCCGATTGACAGGGAGCAATCAGCCCCAGCATTTT
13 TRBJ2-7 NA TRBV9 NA CASSVGDTWEQYF TGTGCCAGCAGCGTAGGGGACACTTGGGAGCAGTACTTC
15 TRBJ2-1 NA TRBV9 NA CASSASGSTYNEQFF TGTGCCAGCAGCGCCTCCGGGTCCACCTACAATGAGCAGTTCTTC
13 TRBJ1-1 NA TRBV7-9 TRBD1 CASSDRGDTEAFF TGTGCCAGCAGCGACAGGGGGGACACTGAAGCTTTCTTT
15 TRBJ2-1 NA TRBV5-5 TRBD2 CASSFGLAGLNEQFF TGTGCCAGCAGTTTTGGACTAGCGGGGCTTAATGAGCAGTTCTTC
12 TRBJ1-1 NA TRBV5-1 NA CASSLGRTEAFF TGCGCCAGCAGCTTGGGGAGGACTGAAGCTTTCTTT
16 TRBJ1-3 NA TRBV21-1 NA CASSSTQQGSGNTIYF TGTGCCAGCAGCAGCACTCAACAGGGCTCTGGAAACACCATATATTTT
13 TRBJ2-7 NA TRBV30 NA CAWSQSREYEQYF TGTGCCTGGAGTCAAAGCAGGGAATACGAGCAGTACTTC
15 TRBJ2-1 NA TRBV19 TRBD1 CASNPTGGAYNEQFF TGTGCCAGTAACCCCACAGGGGGCGCCTACAATGAGCAGTTCTTC
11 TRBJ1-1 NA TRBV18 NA CASSPAVDAFF TGTGCCAGCTCACCCGCGGTGGATGCTTTCTTT
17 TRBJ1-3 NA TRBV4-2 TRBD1 CASSQPGGTGGRNTIYF TGTGCCAGCAGCCAACCTGGAGGCACAGGGGGTAGAAACACCATATATTTT
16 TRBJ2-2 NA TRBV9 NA CASSVFPGPDTGELFF TGTGCCAGCAGCGTCTTTCCGGGTCCCGACACCGGGGAGCTGTTTTTT
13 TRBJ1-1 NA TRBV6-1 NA CASTQGLNTEAFF TGTGCCAGCACCCAGGGTTTGAACACTGAAGCTTTCTTT
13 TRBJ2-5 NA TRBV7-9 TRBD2 CASSLGGGETQYF TGTGCCAGCAGCTTAGGCGGGGGGGAGACCCAGTACTTC
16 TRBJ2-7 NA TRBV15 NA CATSILGQSNYYEQYF TGTGCCACCAGCATACTAGGACAGAGTAATTACTACGAGCAGTACTTC
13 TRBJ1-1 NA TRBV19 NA CASIKQGRTEAFF TGTGCCAGTATCAAACAGGGCAGAACTGAAGCTTTCTTT
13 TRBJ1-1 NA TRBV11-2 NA CASSPGQSTEAFF TGTGCCAGCAGCCCCGGACAGTCCACTGAAGCTTTCTTT
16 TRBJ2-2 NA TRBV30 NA CAWRKQTAMNTGELFF TGTGCCTGGAGAAAGCAGACAGCTATGAACACCGGGGAGCTGTTTTTT
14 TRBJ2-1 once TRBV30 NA CAWRAPRGYNEQFF TGTGCCTGGAGGGCGCCACGGGGGTACAATGAGCAGTTCTTC
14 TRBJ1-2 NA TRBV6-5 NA CASSLATGLDGYTF TGTGCCAGCAGTTTGGCAACAGGGTTGGATGGCTACACCTTC
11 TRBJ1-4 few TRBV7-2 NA CASSFSEKLFF TGTGCCAGCAGCTTCAGTGAAAAACTGTTTTTT
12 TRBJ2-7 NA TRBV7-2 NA CASSLNSYEQYF TGTGCCAGCAGCCTTAACTCCTACGAGCAGTACTTC
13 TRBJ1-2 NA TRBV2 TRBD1 CASKRDRVDGYTF TGTGCCAGCAAGAGAGACAGGGTGGATGGCTACACCTTC
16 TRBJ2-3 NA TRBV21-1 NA CASTPTSGGVQDTQYF TGTGCCAGCACCCCAACTAGCGGGGGGGTACAAGATACGCAGTATTTT
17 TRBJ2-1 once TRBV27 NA CASSLYSGGGHGSEQFF TGTGCCAGCAGTTTATACTCGGGCGGGGGACACGGAAGTGAGCAGTTCTTC
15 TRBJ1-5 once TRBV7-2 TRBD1 CASSRTGGAGQPQHF TGTGCCAGCAGCCGAACAGGGGGAGCTGGTCAGCCCCAGCATTTT
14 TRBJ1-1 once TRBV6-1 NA CASSLTGRDTEAFF TGTGCCAGCAGTTTAACAGGGAGAGACACTGAAGCTTTCTTT
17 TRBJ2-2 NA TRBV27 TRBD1 CASSFFFTGAGTGELFF TGTGCCAGCAGTTTCTTCTTTACAGGGGCTGGAACCGGGGAGCTGTTTTTT
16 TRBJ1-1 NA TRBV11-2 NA CASSLEGQVLNTEAFF TGTGCCAGCAGCTTAGAGGGTCAGGTCTTAAACACTGAAGCTTTCTTT
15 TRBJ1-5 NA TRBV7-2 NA CASSSQPGGNQPQHF TGTGCCAGCAGCTCGCAGCCGGGGGGCAATCAGCCCCAGCATTTT
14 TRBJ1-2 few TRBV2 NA CASSEQAANYGYTF TGTGCCAGCTCCGAGCAGGCCGCTAACTATGGCTACACCTTC
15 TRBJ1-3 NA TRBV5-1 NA CASSYGSNSGNTIYF TGCGCCAGCAGCTACGGGAGTAACTCTGGAAACACCATATATTTT
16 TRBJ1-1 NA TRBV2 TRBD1 CASSVDRVRVNTEAFF TGTGCCAGCAGTGTGGACAGGGTAAGAGTTAACACTGAAGCTTTCTTT
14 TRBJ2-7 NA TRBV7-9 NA CASSKTDLAYEQYF TGTGCCAGCAGCAAGACGGACTTGGCTTACGAGCAGTACTTC
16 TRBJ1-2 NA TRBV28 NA CASSLFRPVAGSGYTF TGTGCCAGCAGTTTATTTCGTCCCGTAGCGGGTAGTGGCTACACCTTC
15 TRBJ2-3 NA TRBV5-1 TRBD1 CASSLGDRGADTQYF TGCGCCAGCAGCTTGGGGGACAGGGGAGCAGATACGCAGTATTTT
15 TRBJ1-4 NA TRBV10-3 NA CATRPIGQTNEKLFF TGTGCCACTAGGCCTATCGGACAGACTAATGAAAAACTGTTTTTT
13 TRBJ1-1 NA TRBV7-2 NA CASSSLLNTEAFF TGTGCCAGCAGCTCCTTGTTAAACACTGAAGCTTTCTTT
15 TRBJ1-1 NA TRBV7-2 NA CASSLGKGMNTEAFF TGTGCCAGCAGCTTAGGTAAGGGGATGAACACTGAAGCTTTCTTT
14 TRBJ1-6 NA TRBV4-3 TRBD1 CASSLDRADSPLHF TGCGCCAGCAGCCTCGACAGGGCTGATTCACCCCTCCACTTT
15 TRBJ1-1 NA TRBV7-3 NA CASSLTGGGRTEAFF TGTGCCAGCAGCTTAACGGGAGGGGGACGCACTGAAGCTTTCTTT
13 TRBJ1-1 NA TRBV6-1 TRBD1 CASKRGQGTEAFF TGTGCCAGCAAGAGGGGACAGGGTACTGAAGCTTTCTTT
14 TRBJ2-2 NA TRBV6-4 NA CASSDQVGAGELFF TGTGCCAGCAGTGACCAAGTGGGAGCAGGGGAGCTGTTTTTT
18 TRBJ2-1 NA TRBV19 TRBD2 CASSNPRSIQRDYNEQFF TGTGCCAGTAGTAACCCTCGATCGATCCAGCGGGACTACAATGAGCAGTTCTTC
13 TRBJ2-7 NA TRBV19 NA CASRHPPGGQQYF TGTGCCAGTAGACATCCACCTGGGGGCCAGCAGTACTTC
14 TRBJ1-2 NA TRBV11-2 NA CASSLEFTPYGYTF TGTGCCAGCAGCTTAGAATTCACACCCTATGGCTACACCTTC
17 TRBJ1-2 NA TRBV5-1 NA CASSLLVRGRGLGGYTF TGCGCCAGCAGCTTGTTGGTCCGGGGGAGGGGGTTGGGGGGCTACACCTTC
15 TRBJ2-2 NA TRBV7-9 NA CASSPRPGSTGELFF TGTGCCAGCAGCCCCCGCCCCGGGAGTACCGGGGAGCTGTTTTTT
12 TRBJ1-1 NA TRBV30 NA CAWERVNTEAFF TGTGCCTGGGAGCGGGTGAACACTGAAGCTTTCTTT
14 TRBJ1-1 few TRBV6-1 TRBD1 CASSSLTGATEAFF TGTGCCAGCAGTTCCCTGACAGGGGCTACTGAAGCTTTCTTT
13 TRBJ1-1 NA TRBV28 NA CASSQAGGSEAFF TGTGCCAGCAGTCAAGCCGGGGGTTCTGAAGCTTTCTTT
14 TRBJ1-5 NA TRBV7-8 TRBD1 CASSPGQGNQPQHF TGTGCCAGCAGCCCAGGACAGGGGAATCAGCCCCAGCATTTT
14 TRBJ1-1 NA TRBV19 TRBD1 CASSMQGASTEAFF TGTGCCAGTAGTATGCAGGGGGCGAGCACTGAAGCTTTCTTT
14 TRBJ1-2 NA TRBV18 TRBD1 CASSPADRDYGYTF TGTGCCAGCTCACCGGCCGACAGGGACTATGGCTACACCTTC
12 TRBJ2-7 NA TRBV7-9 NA CASSPPSYEQYF TGTGCCAGCAGCCCCCCTTCCTACGAGCAGTACTTC
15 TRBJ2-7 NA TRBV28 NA CASSFRATSNYEQYF TGTGCCAGCAGTTTCAGGGCGACCTCCAACTACGAGCAGTACTTC